This paragraph covers one TCR beta chain sequence. These data belong to a study of blood T cells in healthy people across ages. CDR1 is KGHSH, CDR2 LQKENI, per germline. V lost 3 bases, J lost 1 base, and 5 bases stayed unmatched. The CDR3 consists of 15 residues. PCR was performed a second time for about 7 to 11 cycles using a sample-barcoded 5' primer and a J-beta primer mix. All cDNA molecules were each tagged by a template-switch adaptor with 12 random nucleotides. TCRdb analysed the 5' RACE reads with MiXCR anew, one entry per CDR3 protein. Here the sample spans 660,000 or so distinct CDR3 sequences, 58% being singletons.

This chain joins TRBV18 and TRBJ2-5; 7 bases align to TRBD2. The sample consisted of blood. The origin of this receptor is a man aged 55 to 69 in good health. In nucleotides, the CDR3 is TGTGCCAGCTCACCCCTAGCGGCGTCCCAAGAGACCCAGTACTTC. Translating it yields CASSPLAASQETQYF.